Below are 32 T cell receptor beta chains sequenced from a single sample in a study of patients and donors after allogeneic stem cell transplantation. TCRdb recomputed calls from the RT-PCR reads with MiXCR, one row per CDR3 protein. The sample lists roughly 960,000 distinct CDR3 sequences; roughly 18% were seen once. The sequenced sample was blood, either unsorted or a sorted T cell fraction (not recorded which). Source of these receptors: a human donor who was either an allogeneic HSCT recipient or a stem cell or donor lymphocyte infusion donor (not recorded which). It is not recorded whose cells these are; they may come from a transplant donor.

CDR3 amino acids: CASSEGATVLNYGYTF. The CDR3 DNA is TGCGCCAGCAGCGAGGGGGCGACGGTGTTGAACTATGGCTACACCTTC. The rearrangement uses TRBV5-1 and TRBJ1-2; 7 bases are a match to TRBD1. This CDR3 is 16 amino acids long. Germline V gene sequence: CDR1 SGHRS, CDR2 YFSETQ. The junction had 11 bases not matched to a gene; V was cut back by 4 bases and J by 2 bases. The full variable domain, in which reference TRBV5-1 and TRBJ1-2 provide the parts outside the CDR3, is KAGVTQTPRYLIKTRGQQVTLSCSPISGHRSVSWYQQTPGQGLQFLFEYFSETQRNKGNFPGRFSGRQFSNSRSEMNVSTLELGDSALYLCASSEGATVLNYGYTFGSGTRLTVV.

The rearrangement joins TRBV20-1 to TRBJ2-7; D tentatively fits TRBD1 or TRBD2 (5 bases each). Germline CDR1 and CDR2: DFQATT and SNEGSKA (reference sequence). Trimming left V 4 bases short and J 0 bases short, with 13 bases between. This CDR3 region has 14 residues. CDR3 coding DNA: TGCAGTGCTAACGGGGACCGAAGCTCCTACGAGCAGTACTTC. Translating gives CSANGDRSSYEQYF.

The genes are TRBV18 and TRBJ1-3; D gene uncertain. V lost 0 bases, J lost 4 bases, and 13 bases lay in between. The germline V gene has CDR1 KGHSH and CDR2 LQKENI. The CDR3 is made up of 16 amino acids. The CDR3 bases are TGTGCCAGCTCACCACCGGAGGTGATTTACGGAAACACCATATATTTT. Its protein product is CASSPPEVIYGNTIYF.

The chain uses TRBV7-8 and TRBJ1-2; TRBD1 might be the D (5 bases). The CDR3 loop spans 14 amino acids. Trimming left V 2 bases short and J 3 bases short, with 10 bases between. The germline gives CDR1 SGHVS, CDR2 FQNEAQ. The CDR3 nucleotides are TGTGCCAGCAGCTTATCAGGACAATACTATGGCTACACCTTC. Translated: CASSLSGQYYGYTF.

The chain has TRBV7-9 and TRBJ2-1; TRBD2 might be the D (5 bases). Trimming shortened V by 4 bases and J by 0 bases, and 16 bases separated the two germline ends. Germline V gene data show CDR1 as SEHNR and CDR2 as FQNEAQ (reference sequence). This CDR3 is 17 amino acids long. DNA for the CDR3: TGTGCCAGCAGCTCGCCAGACCAAGGGAGCTCCTACAATGAGCAGTTCTTC. As protein: CASSSPDQGSSYNEQFF. The full variable domain, its missing parts supplied by reference TRBV7-9 and TRBJ2-1, is DTGVSQNPRHKITKRGQNVTFRCDPISEHNRLYWYRQTLGQGPEFLTYFQNEAQLEKSRLLSDRFSAERPKGSFSTLEIQRTEQGDSAMYLCASSSPDQGSSYNEQFFGPGTRLTVL.

This clonotype showed up just a few times. The chain links TRBV9 to TRBJ1-6, with 7 bases that match TRBD1. CDR1 is SGDLS and CDR2 is YYNGEE in the germline V gene. Germline trimming cut 0 bases from V and 0 bases from J; bases unmatched to any gene: 3. The CDR3 length is 17 residues. DNA for the CDR3: TGTGCCAGCAGCGTAGATCGGGACAGCTCCTATAATTCACCCCTCCACTTT. Translating gives CASSVDRDSSYNSPLHF.

The V gene is TRBV11-2, the J gene TRBJ2-7; D is possibly TRBD1 (6 bases). The germline CDR1 and CDR2 sequences are SGHAT and FQNNGV. This CDR3 comprises 14 residues. Deletions cut 5 bases from V and 2 bases from J, with 13 bases between. Here the CDR3 reads CASSQRTVTYEQYF. CDR3 coding DNA: TGTGCCAGCAGCCAACGGACAGTCACCTACGAGCAGTACTTC.

The V call is TRBV5-1, the J call TRBJ2-1, with D unresolved. The V end was cut by 0 bases, the J end by 5 bases, with 9 bases between. CDR3 length: 14 amino acids. CDR1 is SGHRS, CDR2 YFSETQ, per germline. The CDR3 is CASSLAPPNNEQFF. The CDR3 DNA is TGCGCCAGCAGCTTGGCCCCCCCCAACAATGAGCAGTTCTTC. The whole variable domain, filled in from reference TRBV5-1 and TRBJ2-1, reads KAGVTQTPRYLIKTRGQQVTLSCSPISGHRSVSWYQQTPGQGLQFLFEYFSETQRNKGNFPGRFSGRQFSNSRSEMNVSTLELGDSALYLCASSLAPPNNEQFFGPGTRLTVL.

This sequence joins TRBV7-3 and TRBJ1-2; a weak D match, TRBD1 (5 bases). V was pared by 5 bases and J by 8 bases, with 21 bases between. The CDR3 contains 15 residues. Per germline, CDR1 SGHTA and CDR2 FQGTGA. The CDR3 DNA reads TGTGCCAGCAGCCCCACCCCTGGAGGGGAAGAGGGCTACACCTTC. Translation: CASSPTPGGEEGYTF.

There are many counts of this clonotype. The chain combines TRBV10-3 with TRBJ2-3; 7 bases fit TRBD1. From germline, CDR1 is ENHRY and CDR2 SYGVKD. J gave up 0 bases and V 3 bases, and 3 bases lay outside the gene matches. CDR3 size: 15 residues. The CDR3 loop reads CAISDPRGSTDTQYF. The DNA for the CDR3 is TGTGCCATCAGTGACCCCAGGGGGAGCACAGATACGCAGTATTTT.

This clonotype showed up just a few times. The J gene is TRBJ2-3, the V gene TRBV9; D ambiguous. Germline V gives CDR1 SGDLS, CDR2 YYNGEE. V lost 2 bases to trimming and J lost 0 bases, with 10 bases between them. The CDR3 contains 15 residues. The CDR3 here is CASSVSSVSTDTQYF. In DNA, the CDR3 is TGTGCCAGCAGCGTTAGTTCCGTGAGCACAGATACGCAGTATTTT.

Ten or more counts support this clonotype. CDR3 region: CASSFKGKTEAFF. DNA of the CDR3: TGTGCCAGCAGTTTCAAAGGGAAAACTGAAGCTTTCTTT. The chain uses TRBV12-3 or TRBV12-4 and TRBJ1-1; D uncertain. Trimming pared 3 bases from V and 5 bases from J, leaving 10 bases between. The CDR3 extends over 13 amino acids.

This clonotype was seen only a few times. V is TRBV27 and J is TRBJ2-2; D unresolved. The V end lost 2 bases, the J end lost 5 bases, and 12 bases lay between the germline ends. This CDR3 comprises 15 residues. The germline V gene encodes CDR1 MNHEY and CDR2 SMNVEV (reference sequence). The CDR3 sequence is CASSLVAPRTGELFF. As DNA, the CDR3 is TGTGCCAGCAGTTTAGTAGCCCCAAGGACCGGGGAGCTGTTTTTT.

The rearrangement joins TRBV10-3 to TRBJ1-1, with 10 positions matching TRBD1. The CDR3 extends over 15 amino acids. J lost 6 bases, V lost 3 bases, and 7 bases had no gene match. Germline lookup yields CDR1 ENHRY and CDR2 SYGVKD. CDR3 in DNA: TGTGCCATCAGTGAACAGGGACAGGGGCCCGCTGAAGCTTTCTTT. It translates to CAISEQGQGPAEAFF.

This clonotype has at least ten counts. V usage is TRBV4-1 and J usage is TRBJ2-4; maybe TRBD2 (6 bases). Trimming took 0 bases from V and 8 from J, leaving 17 bases between them. The CDR3 covers 16 residues. CDR1 MGHRA and CDR2 YSYEKL come from the germline V gene. The CDR3 bases are TGCGCCAGCAGCCAAGAATTCGGAGGGACTTTGGACATTCAGTACTTC. It specifies CASSQEFGGTLDIQYF.

This clonotype has ten or more counts. This sequence joins TRBV7-3 and TRBJ1-1; 9 positions agree with TRBD1. In germline, CDR1 is SGHTA, CDR2 FQGTGA. V dropped 0 bases and J dropped 5; count of bases not matched to a gene: 1. The CDR3 contains 14 residues. CDR3: CASSLTGQGTEAFF. The DNA of the CDR3 is TGTGCCAGCAGCTTAACGGGACAGGGAACTGAAGCTTTCTTT.

This clonotype was found many times. The chain uses TRBV12-3 or TRBV12-4 and TRBJ1-3; no reliable D call. The CDR3 consists of 16 residues. V lost 0 bases to trimming and J lost 3 bases, with 12 bases between them. The CDR3 here is CASSLAQIGLGNTIYF. The CDR3 bases are TGTGCCAGCAGTTTAGCGCAGATAGGGCTTGGAAACACCATATATTTT.

This clonotype was counted between two and nine times. The genes are TRBV4-2 and TRBJ2-7; TRBD2 is a possible D gene (6 bases). Germline CDR1 is LGHNA and CDR2 is YNFKEQ. CDR3 length equals 17 residues. With 0 bases removed from V and 5 bases from J, the gap between germline ends came to 20 bases. The CDR3 DNA follows: TGTGCCAGCAGCCAAGATGAATCACCGGGAGACGACGACGAGCAGTACTTC. This translates into CASSQDESPGDDDEQYF.

This clonotype was counted between two and nine times. This chain joins TRBV7-2 and TRBJ1-2; possibly TRBD1 for D (5 bases). The CDR3 extends over 15 amino acids. CDR1 and CDR2 (germline): SGHTA, FQGNSA. V gave up 4 bases and J gave up 8 bases, with 20 bases separating them. The CDR3 coding sequence is TGTGCCAGCAGCTCAAGTGGGGGAATCAGTAAAGGCTACACCTTC. It codes for CASSSSGGISKGYTF.

The chain carries TRBV11-2 and TRBJ2-5; TRBD2 matches at 7 bases. V dropped 2 bases and J dropped 5; count of bases not matched to a gene: 8. Germline CDR1 and CDR2: SGHAT and FQNNGV. This CDR3 is 15 amino acids long. CDR3 DNA: TGTGCCAGCAGCTTATGGTTGGGGGGGGAGGAGACCCAGTACTTC. Translation gives CASSLWLGGEETQYF.

CDR3 residues: CASSHLGQEEKLFF. CDR3 coding DNA: TGTGCCAGCAGCCACCTCGGACAGGAGGAAAAACTGTTTTTT. The J gene is TRBJ1-4, the V gene TRBV2; 7 nucleotides align to TRBD1. The J segment lost 8 bases and the V segment lost 6 bases, leaving 9 bases of the junction unmatched. CDR3 length equals 14 residues. Germline V CDR1 and CDR2: SNHLY, FYNNEI.

This chain uses TRBV24-1 with TRBJ2-2, with TRBD1 matching 8 bases. J gave up 1 base and V 6 bases, and 3 bases lay outside the gene matches. The length of the CDR3 is 15 residues. CDR1 is KGHDR, CDR2 SFDVKD, per germline. The CDR3 region has the DNA TGTGCCACCAGTCCGGGACAGGTGAACACCGGGGAGCTGTTTTTT. Amino acids: CATSPGQVNTGELFF.

This clonotype has more than one count but fewer than ten. V and J are TRBV25-1 and TRBJ2-3; D is perhaps TRBD1 (6 bases). This CDR3 comprises 14 residues. CDR1 and CDR2 (germline): MGHDK, SYGVNS. V lost 5 bases and J lost 2, with 11 bases in between. CDR3 sequence reads: CASSKAGATDTQYF. As DNA, the CDR3 is TGTGCCAGCAGTAAGGCAGGGGCCACAGATACGCAGTATTTT.

The table lists this clonotype with a few counts. The chain carries TRBV6-4 and TRBJ2-1; 10 bases align to TRBD2. V lost 4 bases and J lost 9; bases outside the gene matches: 6. The V gene's germline CDR1 is MRHNA and CDR2 SNTAGT. CDR3 size: 14 residues. CDR3: CASSGLAGDGEQFF. Here the CDR3 DNA reads TGTGCCAGCAGTGGTCTAGCGGGAGATGGTGAGCAGTTCTTC.

The chain combines TRBV20-1 with TRBJ2-1; TRBD2 matches 9 bases. From germline, CDR1 is DFQATT and CDR2 SNEGSKA (reference sequence). The CDR3 contains 14 residues. The J segment lost 7 bases and the V segment lost 4 bases, leaving 8 bases of the junction unmatched. The CDR3 loop reads CSATRRGGANEQFF. CDR3 DNA: TGCAGTGCTACTCGGCGGGGGGGGGCGAATGAGCAGTTCTTC.

This clonotype was picked up a small number of times. The rearrangement uses TRBV25-1 and TRBJ2-5; D tentatively reads TRBD1 or TRBD2 (5 bases each). V lost 5 bases, J lost 0 bases, and 13 bases lay in between. CDR1 MGHDK and CDR2 SYGVNS come from the germline V gene. This CDR3 has 15 amino acids. The CDR3 DNA reads TGTGCCAGCAGTTTAGGGACGGACAACCAAGAGACCCAGTACTTC. Translating it yields CASSLGTDNQETQYF.

A few counts support this clonotype. The chain recombines TRBV2 with TRBJ2-7, with D hard to call. Germline-derived CDR1 and CDR2 are SNHLY and FYNNEI. The CDR3 consists of 15 residues. Trimming removed 4 bases from V and 0 bases from J, with 13 bases in between. The CDR3 loop is CASSAPTTSSYEQYF. The CDR3 DNA reads as TGTGCCAGCAGTGCCCCGACAACGAGCTCCTACGAGCAGTACTTC.

This chain links TRBV4-1 with TRBJ2-7, with 9 bases that match TRBD2. Germline lookup yields CDR1 MGHRA and CDR2 YSYEKL. The V and J ends lost 4 bases and 2 bases, in that order; junction bases with no gene match: 9. The CDR3 sequence is 16 residues long. DNA of the CDR3: TGCGCCAGCAGCCCACCGTTGCGGGGGGGGACCTACGAGCAGTACTTC. This gives the protein CASSPPLRGGTYEQYF.

This clonotype was detected only a few times. The genes are TRBV20-1 and TRBJ1-3; TRBD1 aligns across 8 bases. CDR1 and CDR2 from the germline V gene are DFQATT and SNEGSKA (reference sequence). The CDR3 extends over 14 amino acids. V lost 2 bases and J lost 5; bases outside the gene matches: 5. The CDR3 reads CSARLDRDRNTIYF. The CDR3 coding sequence is TGCAGTGCTAGACTGGACAGGGACAGAAACACCATATATTTT.

The chain is built from TRBV28 and TRBJ1-5; D gene uncertain. Between the trimmed V and J ends, which lost 2 bases and 10 bases, there was a span of 12 bases. Germline V gives CDR1 MDHEN, CDR2 SYDVKM. CDR3 length: 13 amino acids. The CDR3 protein is CASSLPEARPQHF. The CDR3 DNA sequence: TGTGCCAGCAGTTTACCTGAAGCACGACCCCAGCATTTT.

This chain connects TRBV3-1 to TRBJ1-1; D is uncertain. V dropped 0 bases and J dropped 10 bases, with 21 bases sitting between them. Germline V gene data show CDR1 as LGHDT and CDR2 as YNNKEL (reference sequence). The CDR3 extends over 16 amino acids. DNA of the CDR3: TGTGCCAGCAGCCAAGATATTAAGGGTAGCCGCCCCGGAGCTTTCTTT. Residues: CASSQDIKGSRPGAFF.

A few counts support this clonotype. CDR3 sequence (DNA): TGTGCCAGCAGCAGCCCCCTATCCCGGGCATATCAGCCCCAGCATTTT. Protein product: CASSSPLSRAYQPQHF. This chain links TRBV21-1 with TRBJ1-5; whether TRBD1, the table's D call, matches the DNA was not checked. TRBV21-1 is recorded as a pseudogene. This CDR3 spans 16 amino acids.